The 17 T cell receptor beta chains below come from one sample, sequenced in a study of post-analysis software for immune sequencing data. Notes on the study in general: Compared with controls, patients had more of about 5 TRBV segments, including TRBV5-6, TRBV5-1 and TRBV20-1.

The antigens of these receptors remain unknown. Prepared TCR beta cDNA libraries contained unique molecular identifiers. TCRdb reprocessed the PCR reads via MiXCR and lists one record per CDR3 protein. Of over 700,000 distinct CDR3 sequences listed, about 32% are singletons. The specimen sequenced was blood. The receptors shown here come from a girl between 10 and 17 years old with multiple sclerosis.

DNA of the CDR3: TGTGCCAGCAGTCCTCCCCGCGGGGACAGGGGAGGGACTGAGCAGTTCTTC. It encodes CASSPPRGDRGGTEQFF. The J gene is TRBJ2-1, the V gene TRBV9, with TRBD1 matching over 10 bases. Germline trimming cut 5 bases from V and 9 bases from J; bases unmatched to any gene: 17. Germline V gene lookup returns CDR1 SGDLS and CDR2 YYNGEE. This CDR3 region has 17 residues.

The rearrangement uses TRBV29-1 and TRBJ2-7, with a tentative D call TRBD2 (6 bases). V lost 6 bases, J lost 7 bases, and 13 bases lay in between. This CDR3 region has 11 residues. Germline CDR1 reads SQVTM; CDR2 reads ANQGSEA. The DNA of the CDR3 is TGCAGCGTCCCGGGACTTCGTGAGCAGTACTTC. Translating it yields CSVPGLREQYF.

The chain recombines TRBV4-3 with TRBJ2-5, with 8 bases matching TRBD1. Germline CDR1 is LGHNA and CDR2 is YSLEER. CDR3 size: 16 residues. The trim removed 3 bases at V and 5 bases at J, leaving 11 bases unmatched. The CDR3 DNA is TGCGCCAGCAGCCAGGGAGACAGGGGACCCAGGGAGACCCAGTACTTC. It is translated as CASSQGDRGPRETQYF.

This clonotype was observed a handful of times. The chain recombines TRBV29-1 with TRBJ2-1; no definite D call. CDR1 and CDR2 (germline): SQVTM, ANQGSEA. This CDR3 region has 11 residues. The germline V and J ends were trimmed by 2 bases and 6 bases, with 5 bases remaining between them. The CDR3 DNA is TGCAGCGTTGAAAGGGTCAATGAGCAGTTCTTC. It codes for CSVERVNEQFF.

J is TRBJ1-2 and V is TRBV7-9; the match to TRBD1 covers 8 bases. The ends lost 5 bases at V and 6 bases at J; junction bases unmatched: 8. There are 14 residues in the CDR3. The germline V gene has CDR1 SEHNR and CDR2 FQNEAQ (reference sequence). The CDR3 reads CASSRSTGEDGYTF. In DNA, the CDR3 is TGTGCCAGCAGCCGTTCGACAGGGGAGGATGGCTACACCTTC. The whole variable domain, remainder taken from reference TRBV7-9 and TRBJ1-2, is DTGVSQNPRHKITKRGQNVTFRCDPISEHNRLYWYRQTLGQGPEFLTYFQNEAQLEKSRLLSDRFSAERPKGSFSTLEIQRTEQGDSAMYLCASSRSTGEDGYTFGSGTRLTVV.

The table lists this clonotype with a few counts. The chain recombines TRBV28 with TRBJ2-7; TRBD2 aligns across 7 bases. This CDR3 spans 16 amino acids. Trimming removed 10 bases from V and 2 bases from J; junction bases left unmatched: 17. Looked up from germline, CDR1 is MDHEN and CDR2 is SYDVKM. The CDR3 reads CATTLGEGTHPYEQYF. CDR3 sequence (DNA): TGTGCCACCACCCTAGGGGAGGGAACTCATCCCTACGAGCAGTACTTC.

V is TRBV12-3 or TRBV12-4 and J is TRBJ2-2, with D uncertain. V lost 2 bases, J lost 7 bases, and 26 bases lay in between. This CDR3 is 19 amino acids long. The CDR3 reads CASSLSSPVCLSCHGELFF. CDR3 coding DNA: TGTGCCAGCAGTTTAAGTTCCCCCGTGTGTCTGTCCTGCCACGGGGAGCTGTTTTTT.

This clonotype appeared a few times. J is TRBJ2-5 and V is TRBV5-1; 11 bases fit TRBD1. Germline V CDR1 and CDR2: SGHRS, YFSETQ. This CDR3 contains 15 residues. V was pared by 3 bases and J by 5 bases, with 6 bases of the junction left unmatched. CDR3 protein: CASSWRTGGEETQYF. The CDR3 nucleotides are TGCGCCAGCAGCTGGAGGACAGGGGGCGAGGAGACCCAGTACTTC.

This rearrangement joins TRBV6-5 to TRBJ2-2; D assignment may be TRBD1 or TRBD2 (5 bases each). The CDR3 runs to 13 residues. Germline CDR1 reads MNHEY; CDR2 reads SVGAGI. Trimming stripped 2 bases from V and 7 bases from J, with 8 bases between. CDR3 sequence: CASSYGGYGELFF. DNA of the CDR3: TGTGCCAGCAGTTACGGGGGATACGGGGAGCTGTTTTTT.

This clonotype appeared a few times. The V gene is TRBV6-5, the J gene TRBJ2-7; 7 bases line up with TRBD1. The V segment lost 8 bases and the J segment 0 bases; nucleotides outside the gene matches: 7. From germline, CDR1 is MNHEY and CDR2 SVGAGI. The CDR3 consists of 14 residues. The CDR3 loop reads CASPWTGHSYEQYF. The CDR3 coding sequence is TGTGCCAGCCCCTGGACAGGACACTCCTACGAGCAGTACTTC.

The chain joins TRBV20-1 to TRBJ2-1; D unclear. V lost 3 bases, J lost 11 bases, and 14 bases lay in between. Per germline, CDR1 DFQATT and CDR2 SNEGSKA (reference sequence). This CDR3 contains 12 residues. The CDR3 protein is CSASASGEKQFF. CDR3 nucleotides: TGCAGTGCTAGTGCTTCAGGTGAGAAGCAGTTCTTC.

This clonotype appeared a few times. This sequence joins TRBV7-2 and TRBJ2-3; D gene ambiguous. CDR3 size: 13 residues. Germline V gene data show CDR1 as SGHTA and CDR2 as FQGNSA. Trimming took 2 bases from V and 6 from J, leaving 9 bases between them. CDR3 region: CASSLNLVDTQYF. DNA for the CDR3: TGTGCCAGCAGCTTAAATTTGGTCGATACGCAGTATTTT. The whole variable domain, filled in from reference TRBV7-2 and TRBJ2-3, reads GAGVSQSPSNKVTEKGKDVELRCDPISGHTALYWYRQSLGQGLEFLIYFQGNSAPDKSGLPSDRFSAERTGGSVSTLTIQRTQQEDSAVYLCASSLNLVDTQYFGPGTRLTVL.

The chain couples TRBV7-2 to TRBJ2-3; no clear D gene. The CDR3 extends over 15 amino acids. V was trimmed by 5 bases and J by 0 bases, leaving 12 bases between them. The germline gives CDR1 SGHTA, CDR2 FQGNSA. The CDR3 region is CASSPWRSSTDTQYF. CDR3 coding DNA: TGTGCCAGCAGCCCCTGGCGGTCTAGCACAGATACGCAGTATTTT.

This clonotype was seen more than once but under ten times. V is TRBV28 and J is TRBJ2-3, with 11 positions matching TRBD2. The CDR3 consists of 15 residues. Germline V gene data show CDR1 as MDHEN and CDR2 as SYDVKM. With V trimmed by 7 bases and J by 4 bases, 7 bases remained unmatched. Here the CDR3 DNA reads TGTGCCAGCATAGCGGGAGGGCCGATCGCAGATACGCAGTATTTT. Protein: CASIAGGPIADTQYF.

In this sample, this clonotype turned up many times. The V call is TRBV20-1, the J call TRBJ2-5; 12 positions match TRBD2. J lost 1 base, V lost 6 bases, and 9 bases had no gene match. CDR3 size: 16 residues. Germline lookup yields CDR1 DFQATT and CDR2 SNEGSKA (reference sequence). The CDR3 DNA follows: TGCAGTGCCACTCTACTAGCGGGGGGTATCCAAGAGACCCAGTACTTC. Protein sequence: CSATLLAGGIQETQYF.

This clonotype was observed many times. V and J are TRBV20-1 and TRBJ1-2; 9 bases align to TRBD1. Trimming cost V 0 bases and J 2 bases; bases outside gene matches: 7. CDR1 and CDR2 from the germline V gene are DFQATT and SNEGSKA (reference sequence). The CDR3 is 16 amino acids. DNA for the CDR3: TGCAGTGCTAGAGATCCGGTTGGACAGGGGAACTATGGCTACACCTTC. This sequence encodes CSARDPVGQGNYGYTF.

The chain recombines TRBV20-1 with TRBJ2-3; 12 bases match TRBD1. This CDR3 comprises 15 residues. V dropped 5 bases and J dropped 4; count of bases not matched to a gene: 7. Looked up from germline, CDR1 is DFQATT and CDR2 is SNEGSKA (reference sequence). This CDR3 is CSAGDRGRGSDTQYF. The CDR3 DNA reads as TGCAGTGCTGGGGACAGGGGGCGGGGTTCAGATACGCAGTATTTT.